The 2 T cell receptor beta chains given below trace back to one sample, sequenced in a study of cytomegalovirus exposure and HLA in healthy donors. PCR was performed using 60 Vbeta and 13 Jbeta primers. Using immunoSEQ multiplex PCR, the repertoire was profiled, and TCRdb retains in-frame clones only, with some absent. The table includes under 250,000 clones, around 73% detected once. The sequenced material came from PBMCs. These receptor sequences come from a male donor in good health and CMV-seronegative.

This chain connects TRBV7-9 to TRBJ1-1, with D perhaps TRBD1 (6 bases). The CDR3 is made up of 14 amino acids. Germline lookup yields CDR1 SEHNR and CDR2 FQNEAQ (reference sequence). The V gene lost 6 bases and the J gene lost 6 bases, with 17 bases spanning the gap. The CDR3 sequence is CASRLGGHTAEAFF. The CDR3 nucleotides are TGTGCCAGCAGATTGGGGGGGCACACGGCTGAAGCTTTCTTT. Complete variable domain (other parts from reference TRBV7-9 and TRBJ1-1): DTGVSQNPRHKITKRGQNVTFRCDPISEHNRLYWYRQTLGQGPEFLTYFQNEAQLEKSRLLSDRFSAERPKGSFSTLEIQRTEQGDSAMYLCASRLGGHTAEAFFGQGTRLTVV.

The chain has TRBV27 and TRBJ2-5, with 12 bases identical to TRBD2. The V segment lost 7 bases and the J segment 5 bases; nucleotides outside the gene matches: 5. The CDR3 is 14 amino acids. Germline V gene data show CDR1 as MNHEY and CDR2 as SMNVEV (reference sequence). CDR3 coding DNA: TGTGCCAGCAAACTCCTAGCGGGAGGGGAGACCCAGTACTTC. Translated: CASKLLAGGETQYF.